Shown below are 20 T cell receptor beta chains from a single sample sequenced in a study of T cell repertoires in aging, cancer and after chemotherapy. TRB rearrangements spanning V, D and J were amplified using mixed TRB-A/B primers. TCRdb recomputed calls from the multiplex PCR reads with MiXCR, one row per CDR3 protein. The sample lists about 9,400 distinct CDR3 sequences, 39% seen once, with 3.5% to 4% in the top ten. Peripheral blood genomic DNA, not sorted cells or RNA, was the template. The sequencing sample was made of blood. These receptors were taken from a human donor in good health.

This chain joins TRBV12-3 or TRBV12-4 and TRBJ1-5, with 7 bases lining up with TRBD1. With V trimmed by 3 bases and J by 4 bases, 9 bases remained unmatched. The CDR3 has 16 amino acids. CDR3 coding DNA: TGTGCCAGCAGTTTGGCCGGGACAGACAATAATCAGCCCCAGCATTTT. Its protein product is CASSLAGTDNNQPQHF.

The chain carries TRBV5-1 and TRBJ1-2; D ambiguous. V gave up 4 bases and J gave up 4 bases, with 11 bases separating them. The CDR3 spans 13 residues. Germline V gene sequence: CDR1 SGHRS, CDR2 YFSETQ. CDR3 bases: TGCGCCAGCAGCCTAACAGTGATCTATGGCTACACCTTC. Translated, it gives CASSLTVIYGYTF. The variable domain in full, completed from reference TRBV5-1 and TRBJ1-2, reads KAGVTQTPRYLIKTRGQQVTLSCSPISGHRSVSWYQQTPGQGLQFLFEYFSETQRNKGNFPGRFSGRQFSNSRSEMNVSTLELGDSALYLCASSLTVIYGYTFGSGTRLTVV.

This chain connects TRBV5-4 to TRBJ1-2, with a possible D match to TRBD1 (5 bases). The CDR3 contains 15 residues. Germline-derived CDR1 and CDR2 are SGHNT and YYREEE (reference sequence). Trimming removed 2 bases at V and 7 bases at J, with 18 bases between. In DNA, the CDR3 is TGTGCCAGCAGCTTCGGGGGAGACGTGTCGCGTGGCTACACCTTC. Residues: CASSFGGDVSRGYTF.

This clonotype was observed a few times. The chain employs TRBV5-4 and TRBJ2-1; the D gene is possibly TRBD2 (5 bases). Germline V lookup: CDR1 SGHNT, CDR2 YYREEE (reference sequence). The CDR3 length is 15 residues. The V and J ends lost 2 bases and 12 bases respectively, with 21 bases between them. The CDR3 sequence: CASSFESPILGRQFF. The DNA for the CDR3 is TGTGCCAGCAGCTTCGAGTCTCCCATACTAGGGCGGCAGTTCTTC.

This clonotype is deemed medium-sized. The chain combines TRBV29-1 with TRBJ2-1, with TRBD1 as a possible D gene (5 bases). Germline V gives CDR1 SQVTM, CDR2 ANQGSEA. The CDR3 has 13 amino acids. The ends were cut back, 4 bases at V and 3 bases at J, with 10 bases in the middle. The CDR3 region is CSVGEDNYNEQFF. Written as DNA, the CDR3 is TGCAGCGTTGGCGAGGACAACTACAATGAGCAGTTCTTC.

This clonotype was seen more than once but under ten times. The rearrangement uses TRBV6-2 or TRBV6-3 and TRBJ2-7; D ambiguous. CDR1 and CDR2 (germline): MNHEY, SVGEGT. The CDR3 extends over 12 amino acids. V was clipped by 2 bases and J by 4 bases, with 6 bases between them. The CDR3 sequence: CASSYQTYEQYF. CDR3 nucleotides: TGTGCCAGCAGTTACCAGACATACGAGCAGTACTTC.

This clonotype appeared a few times. This chain uses TRBV6-2 or TRBV6-3 with TRBJ2-2, with 12 bases fitting TRBD2. The V and J ends lost 6 bases and 5 bases, in that order; junction bases with no gene match: 7. Germline assignment: CDR1 MNHEY and CDR2 SVGEGT. CDR3 length equals 16 residues. CDR3 region: CASRRLAGDYTGELFF. CDR3 DNA: TGTGCCAGCAGAAGACTAGCGGGAGATTATACCGGGGAGCTGTTTTTT.

This clonotype was seen a handful of times. This sequence joins TRBV18 and TRBJ1-2; weak D call: TRBD1 (5 bases). The V and J ends lost 2 bases and 6 bases respectively, with 7 bases between them. Germline CDR1 and CDR2: KGHSH and LQKENI. The CDR3 extends over 12 amino acids. In DNA form, the CDR3 reads TGTGCCAGCTCACCAAAAGGGGATGGCTACACCTTC. Amino acids: CASSPKGDGYTF.

This clonotype has a handful of counts. The chain uses TRBV5-6 and TRBJ1-1; D unclear. V shed 1 base and J shed 2 bases, with 0 bases lying between them. The V gene's germline CDR1 is SGHDT and CDR2 YYEEEE. This CDR3 spans 11 amino acids. The CDR3 reads CASSLNTEAFF. The CDR3 DNA follows: TGTGCCAGCAGCTTGAACACTGAAGCTTTCTTT.

In its sample, this clonotype was seen a few times. The chain links TRBV27 to TRBJ2-2, with TRBD2 matching 7 bases. This CDR3 comprises 14 residues. Looked up from germline, CDR1 is MNHEY and CDR2 is SMNVEV (reference sequence). V gave up 5 bases and J gave up 6 bases; unmatched junction bases: 6. CDR3 bases: TGTGCCAGCAGTCCTGGACTAGTCCCCGGGGAGCTGTTTTTT. Its protein is CASSPGLVPGELFF.

This clonotype was counted only a few times. A read error may account for a junction end that differs from germline. The chain employs TRBV5-3 and TRBJ2-3; D assignment may be TRBD1 or TRBD2 (6 bases each). TRBV5-3 is flagged as an ORF with uncertain function. This CDR3 has 16 residues. This CDR3 is CASSWGVGGATDTQYF. CDR3 DNA sequence: TGTGCCAGCAGCTGGGGGGTGGGGGGCGCGACAGATACGCAGTATTTT.

The chain recombines TRBV7-6 with TRBJ2-3; tentatively, D is TRBD2 (6 bases). V was pared by 8 bases and J by 6 bases, with 18 bases between. This CDR3 comprises 14 residues. Germline lookup yields CDR1 SGHVS and CDR2 FNYEAQ. CDR3 sequence: CASSWRARSDTQYF. CDR3 in DNA: TGTGCCAGCTCATGGAGGGCGCGTTCGGATACGCAGTATTTT.

This clonotype has just a few counts. V gene TRBV12-3 or TRBV12-4 combines with J gene TRBJ2-1; 11 bases are shared with TRBD1. This CDR3 is 15 amino acids long. The V segment lost 5 bases and the J segment 4 bases; nucleotides outside the gene matches: 4. Written as DNA, the CDR3 is TGTGCCAGCAGTCCTGGGACAGGGGGATACAATGAGCAGTTCTTC. The encoded protein is CASSPGTGGYNEQFF.

The chain has TRBV6-2 or TRBV6-3 and TRBJ2-3; 9 bases are a match to TRBD2. The CDR3 runs 17 residues. Trimming removed 5 bases from V and 5 bases from J; junction bases left unmatched: 14. Looked up from germline, CDR1 is MNHEY and CDR2 is SVGEGT. CDR3 region: CASSPLGAGGPVDTQYF. CDR3 DNA: TGTGCCAGCAGTCCATTGGGTGCGGGGGGGCCGGTAGATACGCAGTATTTT.

The V and J genes are TRBV20-1 and TRBJ1-6, with D possibly matching TRBD1 (5 bases). The J call may be faulty, since TRBJ1-1 better matches the DNA end. Germline loops: CDR1 DFQATT, CDR2 SNEGSKA (reference sequence). The CDR3 contains 12 residues. DNA for the CDR3: TGCAGGGCCGAGGGACGGGGTGGCGAGGCTTTCTTT. Translating it yields CRAEGRGGEAFF.

This chain joins TRBV27 and TRBJ1-1, with D hard to call. Trimming cost V 5 bases and J 4 bases, with 17 bases left between them. This CDR3 region has 15 residues. CDR1 MNHEY and CDR2 SMNVEV come from the germline V gene (reference sequence). The CDR3 here is CASSAPWGGATEAFF. In DNA form, the CDR3 reads TGTGCCAGCAGTGCGCCGTGGGGAGGAGCCACTGAAGCTTTCTTT.

This rearrangement joins TRBV6-1 to TRBJ2-1; 9 bases map to TRBD2. Looked up from germline, CDR1 is MNHNS and CDR2 is SASEGT. Trimming removed 9 bases from V and 5 bases from J; junction bases left unmatched: 11. The CDR3 has 15 residues. The CDR3 region has the DNA TGTGCCAGTCAATACTACACTAGCGGGCACAATGAGCAGTTCTTC. Protein sequence: CASQYYTSGHNEQFF.

Turning to this clonotype: One end of the junction varies from germline; a read error may be responsible. The rearrangement uses TRBV10-3 and TRBJ2-3; 8 bases agree with TRBD2. The CDR3 totals 15 residues. Germline CDR1 and CDR2: ENHRY and SYGVKD. The CDR3 here is CASSESWTSLDTQYF. The CDR3 bases are TGTGCCAGCAGTGAATCCTGGACTAGCTTGGATACGCAGTATTTT.

This sequence joins TRBV7-9 and TRBJ2-3; no reliable D call. The CDR3 totals 12 residues. V was trimmed by 2 bases and J by 2 bases, leaving 2 bases between them. Germline CDR1 and CDR2: SEHNR and FQNEAQ (reference sequence). DNA of the CDR3: TGTGCCAGCAGCTTACTCACAGATACGCAGTATTTT. Protein sequence: CASSLLTDTQYF.

This clonotype was observed a few times. V is TRBV19 and J is TRBJ1-5; D ambiguous. The CDR3 loop spans 13 amino acids. The V end lost 8 bases, the J end lost 0 bases, and 8 bases lay between the germline ends. The germline V gene encodes CDR1 LNHDA and CDR2 SQIVND (reference sequence). The CDR3 reads CASGLYSNQPQHF. DNA for the CDR3: TGTGCCAGTGGCCTATATAGCAATCAGCCCCAGCATTTT.